The 22 T cell receptor beta chains below all came from one sample that was sequenced in a study of blood T cell repertoires in COVID-19. Clones were sequenced by immunoSEQ multiplex PCR, and TCRdb holds only the in-frame ones, with some missing. This table has some 150,000 clones, roughly 86% appearing once. The material sequenced was peripheral blood. The receptors were gathered from a man aged 65 to 85 with acute or convalescent COVID-19.

The rearrangement links TRBV18 to TRBJ1-6, with 9 bases that match TRBD1. V trimming: 4 bases; J trimming: 5 bases; junction bases outside the gene matches: 3. The CDR3 spans 15 residues. Germline CDR1 KGHSH, CDR2 LQKENI. For the CDR3, the DNA is TGTGCCAGCTCACGGAGGACAGGGGATAATTCACCCCTCCACTTT. As protein: CASSRRTGDNSPLHF.

This rearrangement joins TRBV7-9 to TRBJ1-1, with 7 bases that match TRBD1. CDR3 length equals 14 residues. Germline V gene lookup returns CDR1 SEHNR and CDR2 FQNEAQ (reference sequence). The junction had 4 bases not matched to a gene; V was cut back by 3 bases and J by 3 bases. CDR3 loop: CASSLYRGDTEAFF. Here the CDR3 DNA reads TGTGCCAGCAGCTTGTACAGGGGAGACACTGAAGCTTTCTTT.

Here the CDR3 reads CASSALRETTEAFF. The CDR3 nucleotides are TGTGCCAGCAGCGCCCTCCGGGAGACCACTGAAGCTTTCTTT. The rearrangement links TRBV7-9 to TRBJ1-1; D not certain. The CDR3 length is 14 residues. Trimming shortened V by 5 bases and J by 4 bases, and 14 bases separated the two germline ends. Germline lookup yields CDR1 SEHNR and CDR2 FQNEAQ (reference sequence).

This rearrangement joins TRBV3-1 (or the pseudogene TRBV3-2) to TRBJ2-1; unclear D gene. This CDR3 region has 12 residues. V lost 0 bases and J 8 bases, leaving 5 bases between the germline ends. CDR1 and CDR2 from the germline V gene are LGHDT and YNNKEL (reference sequence). This CDR3 is CASSQDTDEQFF. The CDR3 nucleotides read TGTGCCAGCAGCCAAGATACAGATGAGCAGTTCTTC.

This sequence joins TRBV2 and TRBJ2-3; the D is unclear. The germline V gene encodes CDR1 SNHLY and CDR2 FYNNEI. The V and J ends lost 5 bases and 0 bases respectively, with 3 bases between them. This CDR3 spans 12 amino acids. DNA of the CDR3: TGTGCCAGCAGTACTAGCACAGATACGCAGTATTTT. The encoded protein is CASSTSTDTQYF.

This rearrangement joins TRBV2 to TRBJ2-7; 7 nucleotides align to TRBD1. The CDR3 loop spans 13 amino acids. The trim removed 10 bases at V and 4 bases at J, leaving 10 bases unmatched. The germline V gene has CDR1 SNHLY and CDR2 FYNNEI. For the CDR3, the DNA is TGTGCCACCCAGGACAGGATTACTTACGAGCAGTACTTC. It translates to CATQDRITYEQYF. The complete variable domain, with remaining parts taken from reference TRBV2 and TRBJ2-7, reads EPEVTQTPSHQVTQMGQEVILRCVPISNHLYFYWYRQILGQKVEFLVSFYNNEISEKSEIFDDQFSVERPDGSNFTLKIRSTKLEDSAMYFCATQDRITYEQYFGPGTRLTVT.

The chain has TRBV6-5 and TRBJ1-3; D remains ambiguous. Germline V gene lookup returns CDR1 MNHEY and CDR2 SVGAGI. Trimming pared 8 bases from V and 0 bases from J, leaving 14 bases between. This CDR3 has 15 residues. The CDR3 region has the DNA TGTGCCAGCGGAACCCGGGGTGGCTCTGGAAACACCATATATTTT. Amino acids: CASGTRGGSGNTIYF.

This chain uses TRBV28 with TRBJ2-1; maybe TRBD2 (6 bases). The CDR3 sequence is 14 residues long. V gave up 4 bases and J gave up 2 bases, with 9 bases separating them. CDR1 is MDHEN and CDR2 is SYDVKM in the germline V gene. CDR3 region: CASSSAGPYNEQFF. For the CDR3, the DNA is TGTGCCAGCAGTTCCGCGGGACCCTACAATGAGCAGTTCTTC.

V and J are TRBV28 and TRBJ2-5; 12 bases agree with TRBD1. CDR1 and CDR2 from the germline V gene are MDHEN and SYDVKM. This CDR3 region has 16 residues. J lost 5 bases, V lost 0 bases, and 4 bases had no gene match. The CDR3 DNA follows: TGTGCCAGCAGTTTATGGGGACAGGGGGCTTCGGAGACCCAGTACTTC. This gives the protein CASSLWGQGASETQYF.

This clone showed up just a few times. The chain combines TRBV4-1 with TRBJ1-3, with 10 nucleotides matching TRBD1. CDR3 length equals 18 residues. The trim removed 1 base at V and 4 bases at J, leaving 10 bases unmatched. Per germline, CDR1 MGHRA and CDR2 YSYEKL. This CDR3 is CASSQGRTGGAKGNTIYF. CDR3 DNA sequence: TGCGCCAGCAGCCAAGGTCGGACAGGGGGGGCGAAAGGAAACACCATATATTTT.

In its sample, this clone was seen a few times. The chain's CDR3 is CASSLQMGIWGQGYEKLFF. In DNA form, the CDR3 reads TGTGCCAGCAGCCTACAGATGGGGATATGGGGACAGGGATACGAAAAACTGTTTTTT. The chain has TRBV7-9 and TRBJ1-4, with 9 bases identical to TRBD1. This CDR3 spans 19 amino acids. Looked up from germline, CDR1 is SEHNR and CDR2 is FQNEAQ (reference sequence). With V trimmed by 5 bases and J by 8 bases, 21 bases remained unmatched. Looking up the rest from reference TRBV7-9 and TRBJ1-4 gives the full variable domain: DTGVSQNPRHKITKRGQNVTFRCDPISEHNRLYWYRQTLGQGPEFLTYFQNEAQLEKSRLLSDRFSAERPKGSFSTLEIQRTEQGDSAMYLCASSLQMGIWGQGYEKLFFGSGTQLSVL.

The CDR3 DNA is TGTGCCACCCTGACTATGTTGAACACTGAAGCTTTCTTT. Amino acids: CATLTMLNTEAFF. The rearrangement joins TRBV28 to TRBJ1-1; no clear D. The CDR3 runs to 13 residues. Germline V gene data show CDR1 as MDHEN and CDR2 as SYDVKM. The germline V and J ends were trimmed by 10 bases and 0 bases, with 12 bases remaining between them.

This chain uses TRBV7-8 with TRBJ2-1; no clear D gene. V was shortened by 5 bases and J by 9 bases, with 14 bases between the two germline ends. Germline assignment: CDR1 SGHVS and CDR2 FQNEAQ. The CDR3 is 13 residues long. The CDR3, as DNA: TGTGCCAGCAGCGTCCGGGTTACCCTTGAGCAGTTCTTC. It is translated as CASSVRVTLEQFF.

The chain uses TRBV4-3 and TRBJ2-7; TRBD1 matches 10 bases. CDR1 LGHNA and CDR2 YSLEER come from the germline V gene. This CDR3 is built from 17 residues. V shed 3 bases and J 3 bases; nucleotides not matched to a gene: 11. The CDR3 is CASSHDTTGTGDYEQYF. For the CDR3, the DNA is TGCGCCAGCAGCCACGACACAACCGGGACAGGGGACTACGAGCAGTACTTC.

This clone was seen only a few times. The chain couples TRBV6-1 to TRBJ2-7, with a tentative D call TRBD1 (5 bases). This CDR3 region has 13 residues. CDR1 is MNHNS and CDR2 is SASEGT in the germline V gene. V was clipped by 3 bases and J by 2 bases, with 8 bases between them. This chain's CDR3 is CASSDGHTYEQYF. The DNA for the CDR3 is TGTGCCAGCAGTGACGGACATACCTACGAGCAGTACTTC.

CDR3 nucleotide sequence: TGTGCCAGCAGTGTACAGGGGAATCAGCCCCAGCATTTT. This encodes CASSVQGNQPQHF. The gene calls are TRBV2 and TRBJ1-5, with TRBD1 matching 7 bases. V shed 4 bases and J 4 bases; nucleotides not matched to a gene: 1. The CDR3 loop spans 13 amino acids. Germline lookup yields CDR1 SNHLY and CDR2 FYNNEI.

This clone was seen more than once but under ten times. Other nucleotide sequences from this sample produce the same CDR3. The chain joins TRBV28 to TRBJ1-2; TRBD1 aligns across 8 bases. CDR1 is MDHEN and CDR2 is SYDVKM in the germline V gene. The CDR3 contains 13 residues. The J segment lost 8 bases and the V segment lost 2 bases, leaving 4 bases of the junction unmatched. CDR3 nucleotides: TGTGCCAGCAGTTTAAGACCAGGGGGCGGCTACACCTTC. Translation: CASSLRPGGGYTF.

The J gene is TRBJ2-7, the V gene TRBV11-2; 10 bases line up with TRBD2. V lost 0 bases to trimming and J lost 12 bases; unmatched junction nucleotides: 11. From germline, CDR1 is SGHAT and CDR2 FQNNGV. CDR3 length: 15 amino acids. In DNA, the CDR3 is TGTGCCAGCAGCTTAGAGGGACTAGCGAGGATTCGTTTGTACTTC. It specifies CASSLEGLARIRLYF.

The J gene is TRBJ2-4, the V gene TRBV9, with a tentative D call TRBD1 (6 bases). The CDR3 extends over 16 amino acids. V was pared by 0 bases and J by 0 bases, with 10 bases between. Looked up from germline, CDR1 is SGDLS and CDR2 is YYNGEE. The CDR3 coding sequence is TGTGCCAGCAGCGTAGGAGGGGGAATAGCCAAAAACATTCAGTACTTC. Translation: CASSVGGGIAKNIQYF.

The genes are TRBV4-2 and TRBJ2-6, with TRBD1 matching 7 bases. In germline, CDR1 is LGHNA, CDR2 YNFKEQ. V shed 3 bases and J 4 bases; nucleotides not matched to a gene: 3. The CDR3 contains 15 residues. The DNA for the CDR3 is TGTGCCAGCAGCCAGACAGGGCCGGGGGCCAACGTCCTGACTTTC. Translated: CASSQTGPGANVLTF.

The V gene is TRBV4-1, the J gene TRBJ1-5, with TRBD1 matching 10 bases. V shed 2 bases, J shed 5 bases, and the junction held 9 bases outside the gene matches. This CDR3 contains 17 residues. CDR1 is MGHRA, CDR2 YSYEKL, per germline. The CDR3 protein is CASSQKGTGALDQPQHF. The CDR3 nucleotides are TGCGCCAGCAGCCAAAAAGGGACAGGGGCTTTGGATCAGCCCCAGCATTTT.

In this sample, this clone turned up once. This chain joins TRBV9 and TRBJ2-1, with 8 bases that match TRBD2. J lost 5 bases, V lost 4 bases, and 8 bases had no gene match. CDR1 is SGDLS, CDR2 YYNGEE, per germline. The length of the CDR3 is 15 residues. Here the CDR3 reads CASSLRSLADNEQFF. CDR3 DNA sequence: TGTGCCAGCAGCCTCCGATCACTAGCGGACAATGAGCAGTTCTTC.